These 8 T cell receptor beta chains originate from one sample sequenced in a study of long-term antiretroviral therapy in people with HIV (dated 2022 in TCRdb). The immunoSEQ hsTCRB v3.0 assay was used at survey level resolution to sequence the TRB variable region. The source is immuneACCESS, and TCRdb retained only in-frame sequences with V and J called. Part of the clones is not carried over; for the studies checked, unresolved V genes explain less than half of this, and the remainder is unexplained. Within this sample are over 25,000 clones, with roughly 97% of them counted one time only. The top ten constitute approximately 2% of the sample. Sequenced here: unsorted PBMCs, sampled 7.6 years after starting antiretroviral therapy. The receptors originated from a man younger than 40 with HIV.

The CDR3 sequence: CASSLAFLPYEQYF. CDR3 bases: TGTGCCAGCAGCTTAGCGTTCTTGCCCTACGAGCAGTACTTC. The V gene is TRBV5-6, the J gene TRBJ2-7; D gene ambiguous. Trimming cost V 2 bases and J 2 bases, with 11 bases left between them. CDR3 length: 14 amino acids. The germline V gene encodes CDR1 SGHDT and CDR2 YYEEEE. Based on the CDR3 plus reference TRBV5-6 and TRBJ2-7, the full variable domain is DAGVTQSPTHLIKTRGQQVTLRCSPKSGHDTVSWYQQALGQGPQFIFQYYEEEERQRGNFPDRFSGHQFPNYSSELNVNALLLGDSALYLCASSLAFLPYEQYFGPGTRLTVT.

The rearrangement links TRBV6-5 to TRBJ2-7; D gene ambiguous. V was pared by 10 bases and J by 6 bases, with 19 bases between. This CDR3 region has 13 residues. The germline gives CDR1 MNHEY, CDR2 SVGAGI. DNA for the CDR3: TGTGCCACCGGCGTGGGTGTCGCCACCGAGCAGTACTTC. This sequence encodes CATGVGVATEQYF.

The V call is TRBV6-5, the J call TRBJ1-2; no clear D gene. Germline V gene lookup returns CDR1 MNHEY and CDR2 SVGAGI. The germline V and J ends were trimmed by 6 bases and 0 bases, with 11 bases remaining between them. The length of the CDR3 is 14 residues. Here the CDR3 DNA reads TGTGCCAGCAGCTTACACTGGTCTAACTATGGCTACACCTTC. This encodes CASSLHWSNYGYTF.

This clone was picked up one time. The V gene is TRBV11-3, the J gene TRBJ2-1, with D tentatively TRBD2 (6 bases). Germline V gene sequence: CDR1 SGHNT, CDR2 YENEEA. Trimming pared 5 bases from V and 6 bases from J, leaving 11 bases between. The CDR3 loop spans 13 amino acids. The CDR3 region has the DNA TGTGCCAGCAGCCAAGGGACTTCCAATGAGCAGTTCTTC. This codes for CASSQGTSNEQFF.

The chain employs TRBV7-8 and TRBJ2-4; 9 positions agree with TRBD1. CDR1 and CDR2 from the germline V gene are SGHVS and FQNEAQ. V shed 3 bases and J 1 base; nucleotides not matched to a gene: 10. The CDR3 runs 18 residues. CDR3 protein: CASSFATGGLVAKNIQYF. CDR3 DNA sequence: TGTGCCAGCAGCTTTGCGACAGGGGGGTTGGTGGCCAAAAACATTCAGTACTTC.

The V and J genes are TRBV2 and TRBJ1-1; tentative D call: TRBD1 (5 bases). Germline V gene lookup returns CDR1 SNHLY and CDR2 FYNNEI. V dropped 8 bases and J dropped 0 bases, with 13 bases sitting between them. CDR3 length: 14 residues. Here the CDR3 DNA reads TGTGCCAGCCAGGGAGGGTCGGTGAACACTGAAGCTTTCTTT. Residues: CASQGGSVNTEAFF.

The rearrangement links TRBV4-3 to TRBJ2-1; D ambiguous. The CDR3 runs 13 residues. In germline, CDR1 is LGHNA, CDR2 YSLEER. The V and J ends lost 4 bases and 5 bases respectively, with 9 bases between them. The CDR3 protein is CASSPTFDNEQFF. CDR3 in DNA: TGCGCCAGCAGCCCAACATTCGACAATGAGCAGTTCTTC.

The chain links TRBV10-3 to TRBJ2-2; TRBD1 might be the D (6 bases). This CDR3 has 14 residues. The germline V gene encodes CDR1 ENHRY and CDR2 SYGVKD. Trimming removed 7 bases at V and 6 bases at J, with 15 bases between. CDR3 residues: CAINQDSLAGELFF. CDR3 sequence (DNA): TGTGCCATCAACCAGGACAGCCTAGCCGGGGAGCTGTTTTTT.